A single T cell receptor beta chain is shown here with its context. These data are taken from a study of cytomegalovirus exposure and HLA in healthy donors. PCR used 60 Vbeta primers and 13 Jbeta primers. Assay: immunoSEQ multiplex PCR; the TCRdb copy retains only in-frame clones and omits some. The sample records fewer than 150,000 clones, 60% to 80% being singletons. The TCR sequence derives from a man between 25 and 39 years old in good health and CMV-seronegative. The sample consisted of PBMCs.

CDR3 sequence (DNA): TGTGCCAGCAGCAAGGACAGGTTTTCTCGCTACACCTTC. This translates into CASSKDRFSRYTF. The chain links TRBV11-1 to TRBJ1-2; 7 bases line up with TRBD1. The CDR3 is 13 amino acids. Germline CDR1 reads SGHAT; CDR2 reads FQDESV (reference sequence). V shed 5 bases, J shed 9 bases, and the junction held 9 bases outside the gene matches.